A selection of T cell receptor beta chains follows, all from one sample in a study of blood T cell repertoires in COVID-19. Measured with immunoSEQ multiplex PCR; TCRdb has only the in-frame clones, and not every one. This sample has approximately 300,000 clones, with approximately 82% found just once. Material: peripheral blood. These TCRs come from a woman aged 50 to 60 with acute or convalescent COVID-19. Both conserved end residues are part of each CDR3. D genes are given only for firm matches. A clone size is listed for some rows: how often the clone was seen (once, few, many), or a class if it is expanded.

TRBJ2-3	NA	TRBV6-1	once	TGTGCCAGCAGTGAAACAGGTCTCACAGATACGCAGTATTTT	CASSETGLTDTQYF
TRBJ1-2	TRBD1	TRBV10-3	NA	TGTGCCATCAGCCGGACAGGGAATATCCGCTACACCTTC	CAISRTGNIRYTF
TRBJ1-5	NA	TRBV19	NA	TGTGCCAGTAGGCTCACAGGGTTTGCAAATCAGCCCCAGCATTTT	CASRLTGFANQPQHF
TRBJ1-2	TRBD1	TRBV2	NA	TGTGCCAGCAGCCCTACCGGGACAGCCTCCTATGGCTACACCTTC	CASSPTGTASYGYTF
TRBJ2-7	TRBD2	TRBV11-2	NA	TGTGCCAGCAGCTTAGGGGTGACTAGCGGGAGTTACGAGCAGTACTTC	CASSLGVTSGSYEQYF
TRBJ1-2	TRBD1	TRBV6-5	NA	TGTGCCAGCGCCCGGGACAGGGTAAACTATGGCTACACCTTC	CASARDRVNYGYTF
TRBJ1-5	NA	TRBV4-1	NA	TGCGCCAGCAGCCAAGTATCGGGACACCATCAGCCCCAGCATTTT	CASSQVSGHHQPQHF
TRBJ2-3	TRBD2	TRBV6-5	once	TGTGCCAGCAGCCGACTAGCGGGAAGCACAGATACGCAGTATTTT	CASSRLAGSTDTQYF
TRBJ2-5	NA	TRBV24-1	NA	TGTGCCACCAGTGATGTCGTAGGGGCCCCCGAGACCCAGTACTTC	CATSDVVGAPETQYF
TRBJ1-2	TRBD1	TRBV7-2	NA	TGTGCCAGCAGCTTAGCTGTGGGACAGGGTTTTGACTATGGCTACACCTTC	CASSLAVGQGFDYGYTF
TRBJ1-2	NA	TRBV11-2	NA	TGTGCCAGCAGGTCGGGGGGCGAGAACTATGGCTACACCTTC	CASRSGGENYGYTF
TRBJ2-5	NA	TRBV25-1	once	TGTGCCAGCAGTACACCGGGAGACCAAGAGACCCAGTACTTC	CASSTPGDQETQYF
TRBJ2-3	NA	TRBV23-1	NA	TGCGCCAGCAGTCAATCGGTTGGGGAGACGTCCACAGATACGCAGTATTTT	CASSQSVGETSTDTQYF
TRBJ1-5	TRBD1	TRBV30	NA	TGTGCCTGGAGTCAGGACAGGGATGGCAATCAGCCCCAGCATTTT	CAWSQDRDGNQPQHF
TRBJ1-5	NA	TRBV6-5	few	TGTGCCTGCAGAAGTATAGGACAGAGAAATCAGCCCCAGCATTTT	CACRSIGQRNQPQHF
TRBJ1-4	TRBD1	TRBV2	NA	TGTGCCAGCCGACCTCAGACAGGGGGCGAAAAACTGTTTTTT	CASRPQTGGEKLFF
TRBJ1-5	NA	TRBV3-1/TRBV3-2	once	TGTGCCAGCAGCCAAGATACGGGGGGTCAGCCCCAGCATTTT	CASSQDTGGQPQHF
TRBJ1-2	TRBD1	TRBV19	NA	TGTGCCAGTAGTACGACAGGGGCGCGGGACTATGGCTACACCTTC	CASSTTGARDYGYTF
TRBJ1-2	NA	TRBV3-1/TRBV3-2	few	TGTGCCAGCAGCCAAGTTTTAGGGGACTATGGCTACACCTTC	CASSQVLGDYGYTF
TRBJ2-5	NA	TRBV5-4	NA	TGTGCCAGCAGCTTCTTAACGGGGGGCCCACAAGAGACCCAGTACTTC	CASSFLTGGPQETQYF
TRBJ2-1	TRBD1	TRBV2	NA	TGTGCCAGCGTAGGGACAGGGGCCTACAATGAGCAGTTCTTC	CASVGTGAYNEQFF
TRBJ1-2	NA	TRBV6-1	NA	TGTGCCAGCAGTGAAGACAGCAAACAAGCCTACACCTTC	CASSEDSKQAYTF
TRBJ1-1	NA	TRBV24-1	NA	TGTGCCACCCGTGGTAGCCGGGGATCGCGGACTGAAGCTTTCTTT	CATRGSRGSRTEAFF
TRBJ2-1	TRBD2	TRBV7-9	NA	TGTGCCAGCAGCTCGGGGACTAGCGGGATGAGCTATGAGCAGTTCTTC	CASSSGTSGMSYEQFF
TRBJ2-3	TRBD2	TRBV4-1	NA	TGCGCCAGCAGCCAATCCACTAGCGGGGCTAGCACAGATACGCAGTATTTT	CASSQSTSGASTDTQYF
TRBJ2-1	NA	TRBV6-2/TRBV6-3	NA	TGTGCCAGCAGTTACTCGATAAGTAGTGAGCAGTTCTTC	CASSYSISSEQFF
TRBJ1-2	TRBD1	TRBV5-1	NA	TGCGCCAGCAGCACAGACCCGGGACAGCAACTGATGTATGGCTACACCTTC	CASSTDPGQQLMYGYTF
TRBJ1-2	NA	TRBV30	NA	TGTGCCTCCATGGGGGGGGCGGGGGATGGCTACACCTTC	CASMGGAGDGYTF
TRBJ1-4	NA	TRBV6-5	NA	TGTGCCAGCAGTCGCGGTCCCTGGGATGAAAAACTGTTTTTT	CASSRGPWDEKLFF
TRBJ1-5	NA	TRBV9	NA	TGTGCCAGCAGCGTATGTTGTATTCCTAGCAATCAGCCCCAGCATTTT	CASSVCCIPSNQPQHF
TRBJ1-2	NA	TRBV10-3	NA	TGTGCCATCAGTGAGTTCAGCTATGGCTACACCTTC	CAISEFSYGYTF
TRBJ2-7	NA	TRBV5-6	NA	TGTGCCAGCAGCTTGAGACACTACGAGCAGTACTTC	CASSLRHYEQYF
TRBJ1-1	TRBD1	TRBV19	few	TGTGCCAGTAGTCTTCGCCGGGACAGGGGGCTAGTTCGGACTGAAGCTTTCTTT	CASSLRRDRGLVRTEAFF
TRBJ1-4	TRBD1	TRBV19	NA	TGTGCCAGTAGTGAGACAGGGGTGCGTGAAAAACTGTTTTTT	CASSETGVREKLFF
TRBJ2-2	TRBD1	TRBV2	NA	TGTGCCAGCAGCGAACAGGGGACCGGGGAGCTGTTTTTT	CASSEQGTGELFF
TRBJ1-1	NA	TRBV6-6	NA	TGTGCCAGCAGCAACTCAGGGGTTGACACTGAAGCTTTCTTT	CASSNSGVDTEAFF
TRBJ2-3	NA	TRBV24-1	NA	TGTGCCACCAGTGATCGATCCAGGGGTGACGGCACAGATACGCAGTATTTT	CATSDRSRGDGTDTQYF
TRBJ1-4	TRBD1	TRBV5-1	NA	TGCGCCAGCGGACCACAGGGGGGAAATGAAAAACTGTTTTTT	CASGPQGGNEKLFF
TRBJ2-3	NA	TRBV5-4	NA	TGTGCCAGCAGCCTTAGACAGGAGCAACACACAGATACGCAGTATTTT	CASSLRQEQHTDTQYF